The present T cell receptor (beta chain) was sequenced within a study of blood T cell repertoires in COVID-19. Assay: immunoSEQ multiplex PCR; the TCRdb copy retains only in-frame clones and omits some. This table has about 430,000 clones, roughly 90% appearing once. The sequenced sample consisted of peripheral blood. The TCR sequence derives from a man aged 18 to 29 with COVID-19, enrolled during active disease.

CDR3 coding DNA: TGCGCCAGCAGCCACGGGACTCCGGGGAGGGAGCTGTTTTTT. This encodes CASSHGTPGRELFF. V is TRBV5-1 and J is TRBJ2-2, with D maybe TRBD2 (6 bases). V dropped 4 bases and J dropped 9 bases, with 16 bases sitting between them. This CDR3 comprises 14 residues. Germline CDR1 SGHRS, CDR2 YFSETQ.